The 13 T cell receptor beta chains below come from one sample, sequenced in a study of CXCR3-negative and CXCR3-positive naive CD8 T cells. The method, 5' RACE with UMI labels, was used to prepare the TRB cDNA libraries. TCRdb re-called the 5' RACE reads and shows each CDR3 protein once, DNA omitted. The sample holds tens of thousands of distinct CDR3 sequences. The sequencing input was memory CD8+ T cells from blood. All receptors derive from a human donor in good health. Some clones in this sample may be carry-over from other donors' samples.

This chain links TRBV6-5 with TRBJ2-5; the D call of TRBD1 rests on TCRdb alone, since no DNA is present to check it. The CDR3 length is 16 residues. Germline V gene sequence: CDR1 MNHEY, CDR2 SVGAGI. The CDR3 loop reads CASGYVFGESGGTQYF.

V usage is TRBV28 and J usage is TRBJ2-7; TCRdb gives TRBD1 as the D gene, but with no DNA this cannot be confirmed. Germline assignment: CDR1 MDHEN and CDR2 SYDVKM. This CDR3 is built from 16 residues. The CDR3: CASSFFGGQGGYEQYF.

The chain employs TRBV6-4 and TRBJ2-2. Germline loops: CDR1 MRHNA, CDR2 SNTAGT. The CDR3 loop spans 16 amino acids. This CDR3 reads CASSESSRMHTGELFF.

The chain recombines TRBV7-2 with TRBJ1-2; TCRdb's D call, TRBD1, is unchecked because there is no DNA. Germline CDR1 SGHTA, CDR2 FQGNSA. This CDR3 contains 16 residues. The CDR3 region is CASSPPPGTGNYGYTF.

CDR3 in amino acids: CAISEDSDRGPPDTQYF. The chain combines TRBV10-3 with TRBJ2-3; with no DNA, the TCRdb D assignment of TRBD1 cannot be verified. The CDR3 length is 17 residues. CDR1 and CDR2 (germline): ENHRY, SYGVKD.

The rearrangement joins TRBV7-2 to TRBJ2-5; TCRdb's D gene call, TRBD2, goes unchecked for lack of DNA. Looked up from germline, CDR1 is SGHTA and CDR2 is FQGNSA. The CDR3 consists of 13 residues. The CDR3 spells CASISGARETQYF.

The rearrangement links TRBV7-8 to TRBJ2-2. The V gene's germline CDR1 is SGHVS and CDR2 FQNEAQ. CDR3 length: 13 amino acids. The CDR3 loop reads CASRSGNTGELFF. Combining the CDR3 with reference TRBV7-8 and TRBJ2-2 gives the whole variable domain GAGVSQSPRYKVAKRGQDVALRCDPISGHVSLFWYQQALGQGPEFLTYFQNEAQLDKSGLPSDRFFAERPEGSVSTLKIQRTQQEDSAVYLCASRSGNTGELFFGEGSRLTVL.

This chain joins TRBV9 and TRBJ1-1. CDR3 length equals 12 residues. Per the germline V gene, CDR1 is SGDLS and CDR2 is YYNGEE. CDR3 residues: CASSTGNTEAFF.

The chain combines TRBV12-3 or TRBV12-4 with TRBJ2-5. This CDR3 spans 12 amino acids. CDR3 sequence reads: CASRDVRDTQYF.

The V gene is TRBV28, the J gene TRBJ2-4; the D call from TCRdb, TRBD1, cannot be confirmed without DNA. Germline CDR1 MDHEN, CDR2 SYDVKM. This CDR3 spans 17 amino acids. CDR3 region: CASSSYGDRNDKNIQYF.

CDR3 residues: CASSEGLAGARSYNEQFF. This chain links TRBV2 with TRBJ2-1; no DNA is available, so the TRBD2 call from TCRdb remains unchecked. This CDR3 region has 18 residues. The germline V gene has CDR1 SNHLY and CDR2 FYNNEI.

The chain uses TRBV4-1 and TRBJ2-7. CDR1 is MGHRA and CDR2 is YSYEKL in the germline V gene. The length of the CDR3 is 13 residues. The chain's CDR3 is CASSQVRFYEQYF.

The chain couples TRBV6-2 or TRBV6-3 to TRBJ2-5; TCRdb designates TRBD2, a call that cannot be tested without DNA. The CDR3 runs to 14 residues. The V gene's germline CDR1 is MNHEY and CDR2 SVGEGT. The CDR3 region is CANSYGLARETQYF.